This T cell receptor beta chain is from a study of T cells in Graves' hyperthyroidism and ophthalmopathy. Study-level background: At the time of initial diagnosis and before any treatment, peripheral blood was collected.

Trimming left V 0 bases short and J 6 bases short, with 5 bases between. This CDR3 contains 11 residues. CDR1 is GTSNPN and CDR2 is SVGIG in the germline V gene (reference sequence). This clonotype has ten or more counts. Amplification yielded TCR beta CDR3 regions, with RNA transcripts as the source. When the TCR CDR3 underwent first-round RT-PCR, the HTBI primer set was used. Using its own MiXCR run on the multiplex PCR reads, TCRdb lists one record per CDR3 protein. The table has around 570,000 distinct CDR3 sequences, about 20% seen once. J is TRBJ1-1 and V is TRBV30; D gene uncertain. The clonotype comes from a man in his forties or fifties with Graves' ophthalmopathy. Input material: blood. The DNA of the CDR3 is TGTGCCTGGAGTGTAACACCTGAAGCTTTCTTT. Translated, it gives CAWSVTPEAFF.